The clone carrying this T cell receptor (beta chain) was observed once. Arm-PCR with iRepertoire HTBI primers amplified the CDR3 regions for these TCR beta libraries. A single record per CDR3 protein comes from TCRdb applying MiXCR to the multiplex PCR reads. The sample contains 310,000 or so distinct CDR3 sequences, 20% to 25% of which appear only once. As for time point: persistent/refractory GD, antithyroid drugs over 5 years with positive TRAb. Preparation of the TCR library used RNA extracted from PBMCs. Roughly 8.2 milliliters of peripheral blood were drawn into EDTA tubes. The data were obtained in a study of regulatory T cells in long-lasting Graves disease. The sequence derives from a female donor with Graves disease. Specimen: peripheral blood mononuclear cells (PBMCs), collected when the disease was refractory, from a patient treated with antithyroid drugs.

CDR3 in amino acids: CASSSGTSGSPYF. Here the CDR3 DNA reads TGTGCCAGCAGCTCGGGGACTAGCGGGAGCCCGTATTTT. V is TRBV7-2 and J is TRBJ2-3, with TRBD2 matching 14 bases. Looked up from germline, CDR1 is SGHTA and CDR2 is FQGNSA. This CDR3 contains 13 residues. The ends lost 4 bases at V and 14 bases at J; junction bases unmatched: 5.